This is a list of T cell receptor beta chains from one sample in a study of human T cells and chemical hapten exposure. Using its own MiXCR run on the 5' RACE reads, TCRdb lists one record per CDR3 protein. The top ten clones hold about 2.1% of a sample with roughly 81,000 distinct CDR3 sequences, roughly 8% of them seen once. These receptors all stem from a male donor in good health. CDR3s include the opening cysteine and the closing phenylalanine or tryptophan. The D gene is left open where the match is weak. Clone sizes are given selectively: once, few, many, or a class where the clone is expanded.

.	.	TRBV12-3/TRBV12-4	TRBJ1-4	CASSFRRDEKLFF	TGTGCCAGCAGCTTTCGCAGAGATGAAAAACTGTTTTTT
.	many	TRBV20-1	TRBJ2-7	CSAGRGYEQYF	TGCAGTGCAGGCAGGGGATACGAGCAGTACTTC
TRBD1	many	TRBV27	TRBJ1-5	CASSRTGINQPQHF	TGTGCCAGCAGTCGGACAGGGATCAATCAGCCCCAGCATTTT
.	.	TRBV2	TRBJ1-4	CAGRTATNEKLFF	TGTGCCGGGAGGACAGCAACTAATGAAAAACTGTTTTTT
TRBD2	.	TRBV12-3/TRBV12-4	TRBJ2-2	CASSGGLAGGWTGELFF	TGTGCCAGCAGCGGGGGACTAGCGGGAGGTTGGACCGGGGAGCTGTTTTTT
TRBD1	many	TRBV6-5	TRBJ1-1	CASTQGGLAHTEAFF	TGTGCCAGCACCCAGGGGGGGCTGGCGCACACTGAAGCTTTCTTT
.	.	TRBV18	TRBJ1-6	CASSPVIESSYNSPLHF	TGTGCCAGCTCACCCGTGATAGAGAGCTCCTATAATTCACCCCTCCACTTT
.	many	TRBV6-5	TRBJ2-5	CASSYGSPRLETQYF	TGTGCCAGCAGTTACGGCAGTCCGAGGCTGGAGACCCAGTACTTC
.	many	TRBV7-9	TRBJ2-7	CASSLAWHPYEQYF	TGTGCCAGCAGCTTAGCCTGGCATCCCTACGAGCAGTACTTC
.	few	TRBV15	TRBJ2-2	CATRGGSDSSTGELFF	TGTGCCACCAGGGGAGGCTCGGACAGTAGCACCGGGGAGCTGTTTTTT
TRBD1	few	TRBV7-3	TRBJ2-3	CASSPDRVPDTQYF	TGTGCCAGCAGCCCGGACAGGGTCCCAGATACGCAGTATTTT
TRBD1	few	TRBV5-1	TRBJ2-2	CASSDGDRVSTGELFF	TGCGCCAGCAGCGATGGGGACAGGGTTTCCACCGGGGAGCTGTTTTTT
.	many	TRBV6-1	TRBJ2-1	CASSLIARNEQFF	TGTGCCAGCAGCCTTATCGCCCGGAATGAGCAGTTCTTC
.	.	TRBV7-2	TRBJ2-5	CASSLGAETQYF	TGTGCCAGCAGCCTTGGGGCAGAGACCCAGTACTTC
.	.	TRBV20-1	TRBJ2-3	CSARKRSDTQYF	TGCAGTGCTAGGAAGAGGAGTGATACGCAGTATTTT
TRBD2	.	TRBV5-4	TRBJ2-7	CASSPGLADSYEQYF	TGTGCCAGCAGCCCGGGACTAGCGGACTCCTACGAGCAGTACTTC
.	.	TRBV6-2/TRBV6-3	TRBJ2-5	CASSSRQETQYF	TGTGCCAGCAGTTCCCGCCAAGAGACCCAGTACTTC
TRBD2	many	TRBV3-1	TRBJ2-5	CASSMGLAGEAETQYF	TGTGCCAGCAGCATGGGACTAGCGGGAGAGGCGGAGACCCAGTACTTC
TRBD2	many	TRBV6-4	TRBJ2-3	CASSGEGGSTDTQYF	TGTGCCAGCAGTGGAGAGGGCGGGAGTACAGATACGCAGTATTTT
TRBD1	many	TRBV6-1	TRBJ2-7	CASSHPGQGIYEQYF	TGTGCCAGCAGCCACCCGGGACAGGGAATCTACGAGCAGTACTTC
.	.	TRBV12-2	TRBJ2-5	CASSGLADQETQYF	TGTGCAAGTTCGGGACTAGCGGACCAAGAGACCCAGTACTTC
TRBD1	few	TRBV6-5	TRBJ1-2	CASRLLTGSHGYTF	TGTGCCAGCAGATTACTGACAGGGAGTCATGGCTACACCTTC
.	many	TRBV11-2	TRBJ2-5	CASSFTSEETQYF	TGTGCCAGCAGCTTCACCTCAGAAGAGACCCAGTACTTC
TRBD2	many	TRBV7-8	TRBJ2-2	CASSWGTSGNTGELFF	TGTGCCAGCAGCTGGGGGACTAGCGGGAACACCGGGGAGCTGTTTTTT
.	many	TRBV5-1	TRBJ2-2	CASSETGTPNTGELFF	TGCGCCAGCAGCGAGACCGGGACACCGAACACCGGGGAGCTGTTTTTT
.	few	TRBV5-4	TRBJ2-3	CASVESGPGTDTQYF	TGTGCCAGCGTGGAATCCGGACCTGGCACAGATACGCAGTATTTT
.	few	TRBV21-1	TRBJ1-5	CASSKDQDRLYIPYSNQPQHF	TGTGCCAGCAGCAAAGATCAGGACAGGTTGTATATACCTTATAGCAATCAGCCCCAGCATTTT
TRBD1	few	TRBV12-3/TRBV12-4	TRBJ1-1	CASSFRDRGAFF	TGTGCCAGCAGTTTTCGGGACAGGGGAGCTTTCTTT
.	many	TRBV2	TRBJ1-5	CASSEASAGNQPQHF	TGTGCCAGCAGTGAAGCGAGCGCAGGCAATCAGCCCCAGCATTTT
.	many	TRBV5-5	TRBJ2-3	CASSGVDTRDTQYF	TGTGCCAGCAGCGGGGTAGACACCCGAGATACGCAGTATTTT
.	few	TRBV7-9	TRBJ1-2	CASRPGSVNYGYTF	TGTGCCAGCAGACCCGGATCCGTCAACTATGGCTACACCTTC
.	few	TRBV12-3/TRBV12-4	TRBJ1-3	CASSGTQEFGGNTIYF	TGTGCCAGCAGTGGTACACAGGAATTTGGGGGAAACACCATATATTTT
.	many	TRBV12-3/TRBV12-4	TRBJ1-1	CASSKIGEAFF	TGTGCCAGCAGTAAGATAGGTGAAGCTTTCTTT
.	many	TRBV6-5	TRBJ2-7	CASSYSNGFTYEQYF	TGTGCCAGCAGTTACTCGAACGGTTTTACCTACGAGCAGTACTTC
TRBD1	many	TRBV5-1	TRBJ1-1	CASSLAQTGGTEAFF	TGCGCCAGCAGCTTGGCCCAGACAGGGGGCACTGAAGCTTTCTTT
.	many	TRBV2	TRBJ2-3	CATRDWPTDTQYF	TGTGCCACCCGGGACTGGCCCACAGATACGCAGTATTTT
.	.	TRBV29-1	TRBJ2-5	CSVVGNRREGYQETQYF	TGCAGCGTTGTGGGGAACAGGAGAGAGGGGTATCAAGAGACCCAGTACTTC
TRBD2	.	TRBV27	TRBJ2-7	CASSLSLAGGRGQYF	TGTGCCAGCAGTTTATCGCTTGCCGGAGGGAGGGGGCAGTACTTC
TRBD2	many	TRBV6-5	TRBJ2-1	CASSYSLAGLYNEQFF	TGTGCCAGCAGTTACTCCCTAGCGGGGCTCTACAATGAGCAGTTCTTC
.	few	TRBV12-3/TRBV12-4	TRBJ2-7	CASSFEGRSSYEQYF	TGTGCCAGCAGTTTTGAGGGGAGAAGCTCCTACGAGCAGTACTTC
TRBD1	.	TRBV6-1	TRBJ1-5	CASSSYRDRGNQPQHF	TGTGCCAGCAGTAGCTACCGGGACAGGGGCAATCAGCCCCAGCATTTT
.	.	TRBV28	TRBJ1-5	CASSLWTGIGGNQPQHF	TGTGCCAGCAGTTTATGGACAGGAATCGGGGGCAATCAGCCCCAGCATTTT
TRBD1	few	TRBV4-2	TRBJ2-1	CASSYRDRGYNEQFF	TGTGCCAGCAGCTACCGGGACAGGGGCTACAATGAGCAGTTCTTC
.	.	TRBV6-2/TRBV6-3	TRBJ1-5	CASGWRQYSNQPLHF	TGTGCCAGCGGTTGGAGACAGTATAGCAATCAGCCCCTGCATTTT
.	many	TRBV4-3	TRBJ2-2	CASSRADTDTGELFF	TGCGCCAGCAGCCGGGCAGACACAGACACCGGGGAGCTGTTTTTT
.	.	TRBV25-1	TRBJ1-5	CASSPGPNPLYSNQPQHF	TGTGCCAGCAGTCCAGGGCCCAATCCTCTATATAGCAATCAGCCCCAGCATTTT
TRBD2	.	TRBV19	TRBJ2-7	CASSIGLAGGPYEQYF	TGTGCCAGTAGTATTGGACTAGCGGGAGGCCCCTACGAGCAGTACTTC
.	.	TRBV29-1	TRBJ2-1	CSVRGLLSYNEQFF	TGCAGCGTTAGGGGTCTACTATCCTACAATGAGCAGTTCTTC
TRBD2	few	TRBV7-2	TRBJ2-1	CASSLGNSGGAEQFF	TGTGCCAGCAGCTTAGGGAATAGCGGGGGGGCCGAGCAGTTCTTC
.	many	TRBV29-1	TRBJ2-2	CSVAPTSGELFF	TGCAGCGTTGCCCCTACCTCCGGGGAGCTGTTTTTT
.	many	TRBV6-2/TRBV6-3	TRBJ2-7	CASSYGGLLEQYF	TGTGCCAGCAGTTACGGGGGTCTACTCGAGCAGTACTTC
TRBD1	many	TRBV7-2	TRBJ2-3	CASSPGQGGTDTQYF	TGTGCCAGCAGCCCAGGACAGGGAGGTACAGATACGCAGTATTTT
TRBD1	.	TRBV5-1	TRBJ1-2	CASSSSGTGNYGYTF	TGCGCCAGCAGCTCCTCCGGGACAGGGAACTATGGCTACACCTTC
TRBD1	.	TRBV12-3/TRBV12-4	TRBJ1-5	CASSPGTDNQPQHF	TGTGCCAGCAGTCCTGGGACAGACAATCAGCCCCAGCATTTT
.	many	TRBV20-1	TRBJ2-2	CSASLLSNTGELFF	TGCAGTGCTAGTCTTTTATCAAACACCGGGGAGCTGTTTTTT